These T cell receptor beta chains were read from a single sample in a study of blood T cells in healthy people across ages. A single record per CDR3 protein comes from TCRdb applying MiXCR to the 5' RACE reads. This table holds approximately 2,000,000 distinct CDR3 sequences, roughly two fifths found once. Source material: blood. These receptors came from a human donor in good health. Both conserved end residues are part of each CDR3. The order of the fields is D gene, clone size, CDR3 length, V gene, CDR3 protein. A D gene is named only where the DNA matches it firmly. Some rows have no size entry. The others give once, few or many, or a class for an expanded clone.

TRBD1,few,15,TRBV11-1,CASSSFRDSPSGQYF
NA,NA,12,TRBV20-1,CSAPISGNEQFF
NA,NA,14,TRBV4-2,CASSQGYRRYEQYF
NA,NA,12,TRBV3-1,CASSPLREAQYF
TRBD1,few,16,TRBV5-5,CASSSYTTGAYNEQFF
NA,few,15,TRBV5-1,CASSFVSDSDTEAFF
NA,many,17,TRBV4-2,CASSWDPGERRSYEQYF
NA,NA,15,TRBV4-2,CASSQIQGSYYGYTF
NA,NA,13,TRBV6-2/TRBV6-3,CASSLKGAYEQYF
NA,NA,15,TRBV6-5,CASSYQRGPYYEQYF
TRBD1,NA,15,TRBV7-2,CASSLSSTGNVGYTF
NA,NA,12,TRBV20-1,CSAWTDQETQYF
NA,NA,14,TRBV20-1,CSAYRESDTGELFF
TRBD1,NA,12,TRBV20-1,CSAPTGDYGYTF
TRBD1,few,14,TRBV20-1,CSARDSLFNYGYTF
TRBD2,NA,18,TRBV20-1,CSARDVRLAGGAKNIQYF
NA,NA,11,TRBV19,CATTQGLEQYF
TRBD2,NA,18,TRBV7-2,CASSLRTSGGTRTYEQYF
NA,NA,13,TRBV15,CATSRVFDSGYTF
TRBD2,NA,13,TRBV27,CASTFTGGNEQFF
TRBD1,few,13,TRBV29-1,CSARTGELDGYTF
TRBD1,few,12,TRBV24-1,CATSEETGSYTF
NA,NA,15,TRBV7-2,CASSFNGGFSCEQYF
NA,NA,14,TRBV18,CASSPRSWSGEEYF
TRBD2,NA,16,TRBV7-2,CASSFNSGGAIDTQYF
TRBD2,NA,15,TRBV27,CASSSARGGSYEQYF
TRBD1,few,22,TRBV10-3,CAISHPPWSPGQDDSGANVLTF
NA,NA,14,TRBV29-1,CSVGYSGGNTEAFF
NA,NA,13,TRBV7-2,CASRSPWGGEAFF
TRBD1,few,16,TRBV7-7,CASSFGGQGRYNEQFF
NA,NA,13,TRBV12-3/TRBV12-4,CASRFGQSSPLHF
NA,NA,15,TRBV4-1,CASSRAQRGLNEQFF
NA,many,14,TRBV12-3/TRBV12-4,CASSATGGNQPQHF
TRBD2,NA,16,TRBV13,CASSTGLAGGRGTQYF
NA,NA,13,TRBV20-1,CSASWRDQETQYF
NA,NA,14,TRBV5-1,CASSLTDNTGELFF
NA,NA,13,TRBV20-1,CSAPWGGENEQFF
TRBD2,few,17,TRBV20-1,CSASGGAAPPSTDTQYF
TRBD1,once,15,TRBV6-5,CASRLQGARGNTIYF
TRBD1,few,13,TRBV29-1,CSVRGQQNEKLFF
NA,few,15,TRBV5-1,CASSSPPGRGGTQYF
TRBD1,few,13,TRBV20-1,CSARDRTGGGQYF
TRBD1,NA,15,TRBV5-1,CASSWTGTGAGEQYF
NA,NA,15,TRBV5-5,CASSLFLSGVLEQYF
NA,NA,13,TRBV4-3,CASSQDGSDEQFF
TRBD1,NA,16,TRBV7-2,CASSSLRWTGRDTQYF
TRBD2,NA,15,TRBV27,CASSLSGGSGETQYF
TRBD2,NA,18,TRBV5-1,CASSLGASGRSSCNEQFF
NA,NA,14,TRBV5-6,CASSFGGSGNEQFF
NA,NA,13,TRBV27,CASSPGAIYEQYF
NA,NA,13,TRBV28,CASLAPLHTEAFF
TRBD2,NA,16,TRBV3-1,CASSRAPLGLAGEQYF
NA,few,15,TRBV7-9,CASSFSRSNSYEQYF
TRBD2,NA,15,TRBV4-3,CASSPTSGSQETQYF